A selection of T cell receptor beta chains follows, all from one sample in a study of T-cell memory formation after mild COVID-19. TCRdb reanalysed the 5' RACE reads using MiXCR and keeps one entry per CDR3 protein. The table includes over 70,000 distinct CDR3 sequences, about 13% detected once. Sequences were obtained from PBMCs or a T cell subset sorted from them (not recorded which). Every receptor here comes from an adult woman who had mild COVID-19 (a few samples of this study predate the infection). Cell type and time point are not known. Both conserved end residues are trimmed from each CDR3. The order of the fields is V gene, J gene, CDR3 protein.

>TRBV5-1|TRBJ1-1
ASSPGRMNTEAF
>TRBV9|TRBJ2-7
ASSVGAVQIYEQY
>TRBV2|TRBJ2-5
ASSYQGAGSGQETQY
>TRBV6-5|TRBJ1-6
ASSGQYNSPLH
>TRBV20-1|TRBJ2-5
SARDTRSSGLFRTQY
>TRBV7-9|TRBJ1-5
ASSRDNQPQH
>TRBV10-3|TRBJ2-7
AISPGTGPYEQY
>TRBV20-1|TRBJ2-3
SARIAGYSDTQY
>TRBV4-3|TRBJ2-4
ASSQDLKRIAKNIQY
>TRBV7-9|TRBJ1-1
ASSFASGVRGPEAF
>TRBV24-1|TRBJ2-3
ATSDLASGDNTDTQY
>TRBV11-3|TRBJ2-2
ASSPRVVLAGEVAGELF
>TRBV3-1|TRBJ2-2
ASSQSEAHGLGTGELF
>TRBV7-9|TRBJ1-6
ASSPGQGNSPLH
>TRBV7-8|TRBJ2-1
ASSHYAHSQSYNEQF
>TRBV7-9|TRBJ2-7
ASTKPLDDSYEQY
>TRBV29-1|TRBJ1-2
SAVGRQANGYT
>TRBV7-9|TRBJ1-2
ASSSETGGVYGYT
>TRBV20-1|TRBJ2-5
SAPRGLTSETQY
>TRBV10-3|TRBJ2-3
ATHPAENTDTQY
>TRBV13|TRBJ2-3
ASRSILAGDDDTQY
>TRBV10-2|TRBJ2-3
ASRGTNTDTQY
>TRBV29-1|TRBJ1-5
SVAWGNSNQPQH
>TRBV7-6|TRBJ2-3
ASSARTSGGAADTQY
>TRBV20-1|TRBJ2-7
SVGYEQY
>TRBV20-1|TRBJ2-1
SARGGLNNEQF
>TRBV4-1|TRBJ2-5
ASSRIRVGDQETQY
>TRBV9|TRBJ2-1
ASSAEGYPSYNEQF
>TRBV6-4|TRBJ2-1
ASSEGAVGGYNEQF
>TRBV7-9|TRBJ2-3
ASSSGGAFGINTQY
>TRBV25-1|TRBJ2-3
ASSDPSGGASDTQY
>TRBV7-9|TRBJ2-7
ASSSRTDPDEQY
>TRBV4-2|TRBJ1-1
ASSQGAVHPNTEAF
>TRBV15|TRBJ2-7
ATSLRGGAFWYEQY
>TRBV4-1|TRBJ1-2
ASSQEFFRGPNYGYT
>TRBV12-3/TRBV12-4|TRBJ2-7
ASSSGNGEQY
>TRBV7-2|TRBJ1-1
ASSLGVGVGLSEAF
>TRBV13|TRBJ2-7
ASSSNLDSPYEQY
>TRBV5-4|TRBJ2-1
ASSTPSGVLNEQF
>TRBV4-1|TRBJ2-1
ASSQSGRAYNEQF
>TRBV4-1|TRBJ2-7
ASSTALSRAQY
>TRBV7-2|TRBJ2-3
ASSLFGPWQGSTDTQY
>TRBV7-6|TRBJ2-3
ASSSGVGTDTQY
>TRBV4-3|TRBJ2-3
ASSQSQGRTDTQY
>TRBV11-2|TRBJ2-3
ASSYTVTDKQY
>TRBV7-9|TRBJ1-2
ASSLQAGTGDYGYT
>TRBV5-1|TRBJ1-1
ASSRVSNSEAF
>TRBV6-5|TRBJ1-1
ASSLGPNTEAF
>TRBV19|TRBJ2-2
ASSINGQREELF
>TRBV27|TRBJ2-2
ASSLAWANTGELF